One and the same sample provided the 5 T cell receptor beta chains below, sequenced in a study of T cell responses to AZD1222 COVID-19 vaccine. Sequenced by immunoSEQ multiplex PCR; TCRdb stores in-frame clones only, minus some. This sample has approximately 74,000 clones, with approximately 90% found just once. The material sequenced was peripheral blood, taken on day 0 of AZD1222 vaccination. Receptors originate from an adult in good health.

J is TRBJ1-1 and V is TRBV28; D may be TRBD1 (5 bases). This CDR3 region has 15 residues. Deletions cut 5 bases from V and 0 bases from J, with 13 bases between. Germline values: CDR1 MDHEN, CDR2 SYDVKM. CDR3 residues: CASSEGPGMNTEAFF. The CDR3 DNA reads TGTGCCAGCAGTGAGGGCCCAGGGATGAACACTGAAGCTTTCTTT.

The V call is TRBV30, the J call TRBJ1-5; D is possibly TRBD1 (5 bases). CDR1 and CDR2 (germline): GTSNPN, SVGIG (reference sequence). This CDR3 comprises 14 residues. Trimming left V 3 bases short and J 4 bases short, with 13 bases between. CDR3 nucleotide sequence: TGTGCCTGGAGGGGGCCGAACCGTAATCAGCCCCAGCATTTT. Translated, it gives CAWRGPNRNQPQHF.

The chain is built from TRBV2 and TRBJ2-6, with 13 bases matching TRBD2. The CDR3 totals 17 residues. The V gene end was trimmed by 5 bases and the J gene end by 0 bases; junction bases not matched to a gene: 1. The germline V gene encodes CDR1 SNHLY and CDR2 FYNNEI. CDR3 in amino acids: CASSRTSGGSGANVLTF. The CDR3 DNA follows: TGTGCCAGCAGTCGGACTAGCGGGGGCTCTGGGGCCAACGTCCTGACTTTC.

The genes are TRBV29-1 and TRBJ2-1, with 10 bases that match TRBD2. After removal of 1 base from V and 7 bases from J, the junction contained 7 bases not matched to a gene. This CDR3 region has 15 residues. Germline CDR1 and CDR2: SQVTM and ANQGSEA. This CDR3 is CSVEVSGRAVNEQFF. CDR3 in DNA: TGCAGCGTTGAAGTGAGCGGGAGGGCCGTAAATGAGCAGTTCTTC.

The CDR3 bases are TGTGCCAGCTCACTAACTAGCGGGGGCACCGGGGAGCTGTTTTTT. Protein sequence: CASSLTSGGTGELFF. V gene TRBV18 combines with J gene TRBJ2-2, with TRBD2 matching 11 bases. J lost 4 bases, V lost 4 bases, and 2 bases had no gene match. This CDR3 spans 15 amino acids. Germline lookup yields CDR1 KGHSH and CDR2 LQKENI.